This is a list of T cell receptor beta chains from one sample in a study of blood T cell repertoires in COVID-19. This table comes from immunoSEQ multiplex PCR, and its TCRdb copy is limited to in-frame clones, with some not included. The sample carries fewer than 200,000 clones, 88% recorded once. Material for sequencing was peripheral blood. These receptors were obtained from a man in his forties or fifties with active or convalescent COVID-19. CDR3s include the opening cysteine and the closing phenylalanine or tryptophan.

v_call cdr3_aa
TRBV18 CASSPDRDYGYTF
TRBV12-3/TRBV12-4 CASKLGGYEQYF
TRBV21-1 CASSSLFRSPRANTIYF
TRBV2 CASRAAAGGTDTQYF
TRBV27 CASSFSGNDQPQHF
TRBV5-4 CASSLAHKAGGTNTGELFF
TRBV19 CASSFSSTDTQYF
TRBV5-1 CASSYRSVNTEAFF
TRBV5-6 CASSLNRRGNTGELFF
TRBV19 CASSSSVRELFF
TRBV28 CASRGWGGVNTEAFF
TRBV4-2 CASSQVVLAGEGGRTDTQYF
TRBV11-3 CASSLVVAGSYNEQFF
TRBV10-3 CAISESATSGSETQYF
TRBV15 CATSSERSVSTDTQYF
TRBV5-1 CASSSHKDSYEQYF
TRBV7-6 CASSLVGGAGRNEQYF
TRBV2 CASSQSRETQYF
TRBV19 CASSIRGFRYGYTF
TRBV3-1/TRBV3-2 CASSRTGRGPGETQYF
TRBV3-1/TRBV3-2 CASSPGSGVLLNTEAFF
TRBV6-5 CASSYVSGGEQYF
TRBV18 CASSPVTGAAAFF
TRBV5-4 CASSLAPAGGTDTQYF
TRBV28 CASSPVWTSGSHEQYF
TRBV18 CASSPTYSGSGSDSPLHF
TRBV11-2 CASSFLPGLAGTDTQYF
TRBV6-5 CASKSGTSKLEQYF
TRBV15 CATSRPSGNTIYF
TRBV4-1 CASGEGLAASEQYF
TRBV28 CASSSVGQGAETQYF
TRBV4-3 CASSQVGQGGNYGYTF
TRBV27 CASSFRTSGDNEQFF
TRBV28 CASSTGYQPQHF
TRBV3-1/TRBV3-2 CASSLDWNEQFF
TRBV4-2 CASSQGGAYNEQFF
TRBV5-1 CASSREFADTQYF
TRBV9 CASSVATLGVVGTYEQYF
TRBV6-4 CASGEGRNSPLHF
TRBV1 CTSSPLAGGSYEQYF
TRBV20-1 CSASGFRGRVNTEAFF
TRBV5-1 CASSPEGYSGNTIYF
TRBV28 CASSNPRGTEAFF
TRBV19 CASSTLTGGTGRKPQHF
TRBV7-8 CASSPGGAGGFNEQFF
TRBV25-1 CASSVLTGTGDNEKLFF
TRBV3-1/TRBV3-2 CASSQGQGTGVLDTQYF
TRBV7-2 CASSFRDLSSPLHF
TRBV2 CASSETGVAADTQYF
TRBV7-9 CASSRDRVRENTIYF
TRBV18 CASSPGLAVSYEQYF
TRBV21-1 CASSPNWHYLNTGELFF
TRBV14 CASSLRLAGASTDTQYF
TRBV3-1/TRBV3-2 CASRKGTGQETQYF
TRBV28 CASSFRDRGLERGNRPPYNEQFF
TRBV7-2 CASSFRQGGTEAFF
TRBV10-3 CAISAPPGQGTDTQYF
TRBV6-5 CASSYSRGSPNSPLHF
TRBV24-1 CATSDPGLAGTPYYNEQFF
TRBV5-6 CASSFVRTSGGGQYF